A single sample gave rise to the 32 T cell receptor beta chains below, sequenced in a study of beta chain features in type 1 diabetes. Broader study findings: All four CD4+ subsets from Type 1 diabetes patients carried moderately but significantly shorter TCRB CDR3s.

These receptors' targets are unknown. All of the isolated RNA was reverse transcribed, so expressed TCRB transcripts were sequenced. Clones were read by immunoSEQ multiplex PCR, and TCRdb kept only the in-frame ones, dropping some. The sample contains fewer than 350,000 clones, approximately 15% of which appear only once. The sample comprised naive CD4+ T cells from blood. The receptors were gathered from a man between 18 and 35 years old with type 1 diabetes.

V is TRBV5-4 and J is TRBJ2-7; TRBD2 matches at 8 bases. The CDR3 consists of 15 residues. The germline V gene encodes CDR1 SGHNT and CDR2 YYREEE (reference sequence). V dropped 3 bases and J dropped 5; count of bases not matched to a gene: 10. CDR3 region: CASSYPGGGGHEQYF. The CDR3 DNA follows: TGTGCCAGCAGCTACCCCGGGGGGGGTGGGCACGAGCAGTACTTC.

This clone was seen once. The CDR3 loop is CAWSRYTEAFF. The CDR3 coding sequence is TGTGCCTGGAGCAGATACACTGAAGCTTTCTTT. The chain links TRBV30 to TRBJ1-1; the D is unclear. Trimming left V 3 bases short and J 3 bases short, with 5 bases between. This CDR3 region has 11 residues. CDR1 and CDR2 (germline): GTSNPN, SVGIG (reference sequence).

The chain has TRBV30 and TRBJ2-1, with 11 bases lining up with TRBD2. Trimming removed 3 bases from V and 4 bases from J; junction bases left unmatched: 8. Germline assignment: CDR1 GTSNPN and CDR2 SVGIG (reference sequence). The CDR3 spans 16 residues. The CDR3 sequence is CAWRGLSGGAYNEQFF. CDR3 coding DNA: TGTGCCTGGAGGGGCCTTAGCGGGGGGGCTTACAATGAGCAGTTCTTC.

This clone was counted a few times. The chain recombines TRBV30 with TRBJ2-1, with TRBD2 matching 10 bases. This CDR3 is built from 14 residues. The V segment lost 0 bases and the J segment 9 bases; nucleotides outside the gene matches: 5. Germline CDR1 and CDR2: GTSNPN and SVGIG (reference sequence). In DNA form, the CDR3 reads TGTGCCTGGAGTGTGAAGCGGGAGGGCGTTGAGCAGTTCTTC. As protein: CAWSVKREGVEQFF.

This clone was detected a few times. The genes are TRBV6-6 and TRBJ1-2; perhaps TRBD1 as D (5 bases). CDR3 length: 14 amino acids. Trimming took 2 bases from V and 2 from J, leaving 9 bases between them. Per germline, CDR1 MNHNY and CDR2 SVGAGI (reference sequence). CDR3 in amino acids: CASSYGAGNYGYTF. The CDR3 DNA follows: TGTGCCAGCAGTTACGGGGCAGGGAACTATGGCTACACCTTC.

The chain combines TRBV7-7 with TRBJ2-7; 7 positions agree with TRBD1. Germline V gives CDR1 SSHAT, CDR2 FNYEAQ (reference sequence). The V gene end was trimmed by 5 bases and the J gene end by 0 bases; junction bases not matched to a gene: 4. The CDR3 covers 14 residues. CDR3 region: CASSPTGTSYEQYF. The CDR3 DNA is TGTGCCAGCAGCCCGACAGGGACCTCCTACGAGCAGTACTTC.

The chain uses TRBV9 and TRBJ1-2, with 11 bases that match TRBD1. J lost 5 bases, V lost 4 bases, and 7 bases had no gene match. Germline V CDR1 and CDR2: SGDLS, YYNGEE. CDR3 length equals 15 residues. CDR3 in DNA: TGTGCCAGCAGCCTAGGGACAGGGGGGGGTTATGGCTACACCTTC. As protein: CASSLGTGGGYGYTF.

This clone has more than one count but fewer than ten. The rearrangement uses TRBV7-2 and TRBJ2-7; D is unresolved. V lost 6 bases to trimming and J lost 0 bases, with 6 bases between them. Germline-derived CDR1 and CDR2 are SGHTA and FQGNSA. CDR3 length: 12 amino acids. DNA for the CDR3: TGTGCCAGCAGTTACAGCTCCTACGAGCAGTACTTC. It encodes CASSYSSYEQYF.

The chain uses TRBV18 and TRBJ1-1; possibly TRBD1 for D (5 bases). CDR3 size: 15 residues. CDR1 and CDR2 (germline): KGHSH, LQKENI. The V gene lost 2 bases and the J gene lost 6 bases, with 16 bases spanning the gap. The CDR3 DNA follows: TGTGCCAGCTCACCAGAGTCCGGGGGGATGGCTGAAGCTTTCTTT. Translated, it gives CASSPESGGMAEAFF.

This clone was observed a few times. The chain links TRBV19 to TRBJ1-5; D is perhaps TRBD1 (5 bases). CDR1 is LNHDA, CDR2 SQIVND, per germline (reference sequence). Trimming left V 7 bases short and J 1 base short, with 11 bases between. The CDR3 contains 14 residues. This chain's CDR3 is CASTLTESNQPQHF. The CDR3 nucleotides are TGTGCCAGTACCCTGACAGAGAGCAATCAGCCCCAGCATTTT.

This clone has only a few counts. CDR3 in DNA: TGTGCCAGCAGATTCGCGGGGAGAACCCAGTACTTC. Amino acid sequence: CASRFAGRTQYF. V usage is TRBV7-2 and J usage is TRBJ2-5; D is perhaps TRBD2 (6 bases). Germline CDR1 SGHTA, CDR2 FQGNSA. This CDR3 is 12 amino acids long. V was trimmed by 6 bases and J by 8 bases, leaving 13 bases between them.

J is TRBJ2-5 and V is TRBV10-3; D may be TRBD1 (5 bases). The J call may be faulty, since TRBJ2-7 better matches the DNA end. Per the germline V gene, CDR1 is ENHRY and CDR2 is SYGVKD. This CDR3 region has 14 residues. The chain's CDR3 is CAISPEEGAYEQYF. The CDR3 coding sequence is TGTGCCATCAGTCCAGAGGAAGGGGCCTACGAGCAGTACTTC.

V is TRBV10-3 and J is TRBJ1-1; possible D gene TRBD1, 5 bases. The CDR3 has 14 amino acids. V shed 7 bases and J shed 3 bases, with 15 bases lying between them. The germline V gene encodes CDR1 ENHRY and CDR2 SYGVKD. In DNA form, the CDR3 reads TGTGCCATCACCGGGGGGAGTAGGTACACTGAAGCTTTCTTT. Its protein product is CAITGGSRYTEAFF.

The gene calls are TRBV9 and TRBJ1-2; 7 bases are shared with TRBD1. Germline CDR1 and CDR2: SGDLS and YYNGEE. Trimming at V came to 4 bases and at J to 7 bases, leaving 7 bases not matched to a gene. The CDR3 extends over 13 amino acids. This CDR3 reads CASSFGTVLGYTF. CDR3 coding DNA: TGTGCCAGCAGCTTCGGGACAGTTCTTGGCTACACCTTC.

V and J are TRBV5-4 and TRBJ2-7; 9 bases are shared with TRBD1. There are 15 residues in the CDR3. The germline CDR1 and CDR2 sequences are SGHNT and YYREEE (reference sequence). V trimming: 4 bases; J trimming: 1 base; junction bases outside the gene matches: 6. CDR3 sequence (DNA): TGTGCCAGCAGCCGCGCGGGACAGGGATCCTACGAGCAGTACTTC. Translating gives CASSRAGQGSYEQYF.

This chain links TRBV9 with TRBJ1-2; tentatively, D is TRBD1 (5 bases). Trimming shortened V by 2 bases and J by 3 bases, and 14 bases separated the two germline ends. The germline V gene encodes CDR1 SGDLS and CDR2 YYNGEE. The CDR3 runs 15 residues. CDR3 amino acids: CASSVGLKRDYGYTF. The CDR3 DNA is TGTGCCAGCAGCGTGGGGCTAAAGCGGGACTATGGCTACACCTTC. The full variable domain, with the rest looked up from reference TRBV9 and TRBJ1-2, is DSGVTQTPKHLITATGQRVTLRCSPRSGDLSVYWYQQSLDQGLQFLIQYYNGEERAKGNILERFSAQQFPDLHSELNLSSLELGDSALYFCASSVGLKRDYGYTFGSGTRLTVV.

The V call is TRBV4-1, the J call TRBJ2-3; the D is unclear. The CDR3 runs 16 residues. V lost 1 base and J 3 bases, leaving 14 bases between the germline ends. Per the germline V gene, CDR1 is MGHRA and CDR2 is YSYEKL. The chain's CDR3 is CASSQGINYPTDTQYF. CDR3 coding DNA: TGCGCCAGCAGCCAAGGAATAAACTACCCTACAGATACGCAGTATTTT.

This rearrangement joins TRBV6-1 to TRBJ2-1, with 11 bases fitting TRBD1. The CDR3 runs 15 residues. Per germline, CDR1 MNHNS and CDR2 SASEGT. Unmatched junction bases numbered 8, after V lost 6 bases and J lost 7 bases. The CDR3 DNA reads TGTGCCAGCAGGAGAGGGACAGGGGGATGGAATGAGCAGTTCTTC. Encoded protein: CASRRGTGGWNEQFF.

This clone has a handful of counts. V and J are TRBV5-4 and TRBJ1-2; no clear D gene. Germline loops: CDR1 SGHNT, CDR2 YYREEE (reference sequence). This CDR3 comprises 17 residues. Deletions cut 0 bases from V and 2 bases from J, with 17 bases between. The DNA of the CDR3 is TGTGCCAGCAGCTTGGTTTTCCGGGAGCGAGGGAACTATGGCTACACCTTC. Protein sequence: CASSLVFRERGNYGYTF. Full variable domain (rest looked up from reference TRBV5-4 and TRBJ1-2): ETGVTQSPTHLIKTRGQQVTLRCSSQSGHNTVSWYQQALGQGPQFIFQYYREEENGRGNFPPRFSGLQFPNYSSELNVNALELDDSALYLCASSLVFRERGNYGYTFGSGTRLTVV.

The gene calls are TRBV7-2 and TRBJ1-2; perhaps TRBD1 as D (5 bases). V was shortened by 4 bases and J by 8 bases, with 14 bases between the two germline ends. CDR1 SGHTA and CDR2 FQGNSA come from the germline V gene. There are 13 residues in the CDR3. The CDR3 sequence: CASSSRGGNGYTF. CDR3 bases: TGTGCCAGCAGCTCCCGCGGGGGGAACGGCTACACCTTC.

This clone occurred a few times. This sequence joins TRBV6-1 and TRBJ2-7; D ambiguous. The V and J ends lost 2 bases and 1 base respectively, with 12 bases between them. Germline lookup yields CDR1 MNHNS and CDR2 SASEGT. The CDR3 has 15 residues. The CDR3 spells CASSEQNGASYEQYF. In DNA, the CDR3 is TGTGCCAGCAGTGAACAGAACGGAGCTTCCTACGAGCAGTACTTC.

This chain joins TRBV30 and TRBJ2-7; a weak D match, TRBD1 (7 bases). The germline gives CDR1 GTSNPN, CDR2 SVGIG (reference sequence). Trimming stripped 1 base from V and 6 bases from J, with 10 bases between. This CDR3 contains 12 residues. The CDR3 DNA follows: TGTGCCTGGAGTGGACAGGGAGGCGAGCAGTACTTC. It translates to CAWSGQGGEQYF.

This rearrangement joins TRBV30 to TRBJ2-1; 12 bases match TRBD2. The trim removed 4 bases at V and 3 bases at J, leaving 13 bases unmatched. The length of the CDR3 is 18 residues. Germline V CDR1 and CDR2: GTSNPN, SVGIG (reference sequence). The CDR3 DNA sequence: TGTGCCTGGACACGCGGGCTAGCGGGAGGGCGGTTCTACAATGAGCAGTTCTTC. The encoded protein is CAWTRGLAGGRFYNEQFF.

This clone was observed a few times. The genes are TRBV5-1 and TRBJ1-1, with D tentatively TRBD1 (6 bases). The germline gives CDR1 SGHRS, CDR2 YFSETQ. Trimming shortened V by 3 bases and J by 4 bases, and 13 bases separated the two germline ends. This CDR3 is built from 14 residues. The chain's CDR3 is CASSSGVGITEAFF. For the CDR3, the DNA is TGCGCCAGCAGCTCAGGGGTCGGGATCACTGAAGCTTTCTTT.

The chain couples TRBV19 to TRBJ2-4, with 10 bases aligning to TRBD2. CDR3 length: 15 residues. V shed 10 bases and J 6 bases; nucleotides not matched to a gene: 12. Germline CDR1 reads LNHDA; CDR2 reads SQIVND (reference sequence). Here the CDR3 DNA reads TGTGCCACCCAACTAGCGGGGTACCGGAGAAACATTCAGTACTTC. Protein: CATQLAGYRRNIQYF.

As for this clone: This CDR3 is also generated by other DNA sequences in the sample. The V call is TRBV5-4, the J call TRBJ2-2; 7 bases line up with TRBD1. Trimming removed 0 bases from V and 1 base from J; junction bases left unmatched: 0. This CDR3 is 15 amino acids long. The germline V gene has CDR1 SGHNT and CDR2 YYREEE (reference sequence). Here the CDR3 DNA reads TGTGCCAGCAGCTTGGCAGGGGGGAACACCGGGGAGCTGTTTTTT. Its protein product is CASSLAGGNTGELFF.

The chain couples TRBV11-2 to TRBJ2-1; 8 bases agree with TRBD2. The V segment lost 1 base and the J segment 7 bases; nucleotides outside the gene matches: 6. Germline V CDR1 and CDR2: SGHAT, FQNNGV. The CDR3 contains 15 residues. CDR3 bases: TGTGCCAGCAGCTTAGGGGCCAGCGGGGGTAATGAGCAGTTCTTC. Amino acid sequence: CASSLGASGGNEQFF. The full variable domain, in which reference TRBV11-2 and TRBJ2-1 provide the parts outside the CDR3, is EAGVAQSPRYKIIEKRQSVAFWCNPISGHATLYWYQQILGQGPKLLIQFQNNGVVDDSQLPKDRFSAERLKGVDSTLKIQPAKLEDSAVYLCASSLGASGGNEQFFGPGTRLTVL.

This clone has only a few counts. CDR3 amino acids: CASRKPGGYGYTF. CDR3 coding DNA: TGTGCCAGCAGAAAACCGGGGGGCTATGGCTACACCTTC. The chain joins TRBV6-5 to TRBJ1-2; tentative D call: TRBD1 (5 bases). V was pared by 6 bases and J by 4 bases, with 12 bases between. The CDR3 runs to 13 residues. Germline V CDR1 and CDR2: MNHEY, SVGAGI.

The chain employs TRBV18 and TRBJ2-2, with 12 bases lining up with TRBD1. CDR1 is KGHSH, CDR2 LQKENI, per germline. The CDR3 loop spans 17 amino acids. The V and J ends lost 2 bases and 4 bases, in that order; junction bases with no gene match: 5. The CDR3 loop is CASSPYRDRGRTGELFF. For the CDR3, the DNA is TGTGCCAGCTCACCATACCGGGACAGGGGGCGCACCGGGGAGCTGTTTTTT.

The J gene is TRBJ1-4, the V gene TRBV6-6, with 7 bases lining up with TRBD1. This CDR3 is 14 amino acids long. With V trimmed by 2 bases and J by 6 bases, 3 bases remained unmatched. CDR1 MNHNY and CDR2 SVGAGI come from the germline V gene (reference sequence). The CDR3 protein is CASSYGQVDEKLFF. In DNA, the CDR3 is TGTGCCAGCAGTTACGGACAGGTGGATGAAAAACTGTTTTTT.

This clone appeared a few times. This chain joins TRBV4-2 and TRBJ2-2; D gene uncertain. Germline lookup yields CDR1 LGHNA and CDR2 YNFKEQ. The CDR3 contains 12 residues. Trimming removed 1 base from V and 7 bases from J, with 4 bases in between. This CDR3 is CASSQASGELFF. For the CDR3, the DNA is TGTGCCAGCAGCCAAGCTAGCGGGGAGCTGTTTTTT.

This clone was recorded a few times. The chain carries TRBV29-1 and TRBJ2-1, with 7 bases aligning to TRBD2. This CDR3 has 14 amino acids. Trimming cost V 4 bases and J 7 bases; bases outside gene matches: 10. Germline V gene data show CDR1 as SQVTM and CDR2 as ANQGSEA. CDR3 nucleotide sequence: TGCAGCGTTGCCGGGAGACTAGCTATAAATGAGCAGTTCTTC. Its translation is CSVAGRLAINEQFF.